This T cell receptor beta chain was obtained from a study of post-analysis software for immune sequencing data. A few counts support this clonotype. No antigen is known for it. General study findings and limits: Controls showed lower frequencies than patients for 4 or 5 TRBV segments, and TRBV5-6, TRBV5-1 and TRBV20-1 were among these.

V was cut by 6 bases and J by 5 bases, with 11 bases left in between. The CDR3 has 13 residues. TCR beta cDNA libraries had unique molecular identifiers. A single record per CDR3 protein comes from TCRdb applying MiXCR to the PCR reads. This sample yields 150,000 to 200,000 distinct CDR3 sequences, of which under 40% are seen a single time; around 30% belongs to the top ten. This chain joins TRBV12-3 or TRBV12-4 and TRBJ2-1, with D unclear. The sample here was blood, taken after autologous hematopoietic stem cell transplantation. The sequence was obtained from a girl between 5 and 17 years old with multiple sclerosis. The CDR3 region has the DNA TGTGCCAGCAGACCCTGGGGAAACAATGAGCAGTTCTTC. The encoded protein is CASRPWGNNEQFF.